The 25 T cell receptor beta chains reported below all come from one sample, sequenced in a study of shared clonotypes between healthy human individuals. Libraries were prepared by immunoSEQ multiplex PCR; TCRdb keeps only in-frame clonotypes and omits some of them. The table includes under 2.5 million clones, around 92% detected once. The sequenced sample consisted of naive CD4+ T cells from PBMCs. Stated subset: CD45RA+ positively selected. The receptors derive from a man in his late teens or twenties in good health. Some clones in this sample may be carry-over from other donors' samples.

V usage is TRBV19 and J usage is TRBJ1-2; D may be TRBD1 (5 bases). CDR1 and CDR2 from the germline V gene are LNHDA and SQIVND (reference sequence). V shed 3 bases and J shed 5 bases, with 16 bases lying between them. The CDR3 length is 15 residues. The CDR3 region has the DNA TGTGCCAGTAGTATGATGGACAAAGCTAGATATGGCTACACCTTC. This translates into CASSMMDKARYGYTF.

The chain is built from TRBV2 and TRBJ2-7; D unresolved. Germline V gene sequence: CDR1 SNHLY, CDR2 FYNNEI. V was trimmed by 6 bases and J by 6 bases, leaving 18 bases between them. The CDR3 length is 14 residues. In DNA form, the CDR3 reads TGTGCCAGCAGCCGGGCTAGAAATTCGGTCGAGCAGTACTTC. Amino acids: CASSRARNSVEQYF.

The V call is TRBV19, the J call TRBJ2-1; 12 nucleotides agree with TRBD2. CDR3 length: 16 amino acids. Germline CDR1 LNHDA, CDR2 SQIVND (reference sequence). V trimming: 3 bases; J trimming: 9 bases; junction bases outside the gene matches: 9. The CDR3 DNA sequence: TGTGCCAGTAGTATTTCCCCTAGCGGGAGGGCCTCTGAGCAGTTCTTC. Protein sequence: CASSISPSGRASEQFF.

The V and J genes are TRBV7-9 and TRBJ2-3, with 8 bases lining up with TRBD2. Germline values: CDR1 SEHNR, CDR2 FQNEAQ (reference sequence). The CDR3 runs 19 residues. Trimming at V came to 2 bases and at J to 0 bases, leaving 13 bases not matched to a gene. The CDR3 region has the DNA TGTGCCAGCAGCTTATTAGCGGGGATTCTTCCATCTAGCACAGATACGCAGTATTTT. Amino acids: CASSLLAGILPSSTDTQYF.

The CDR3 DNA reads TGTGCCAGCAGTGAAAGATCGTCATCTCAGCCCCAGCATTTT. Translation gives CASSERSSSQPQHF. This chain uses TRBV2 with TRBJ1-5, with unresolved D. This CDR3 region has 14 residues. Trimming cost V 2 bases and J 6 bases, with 11 bases left between them. CDR1 is SNHLY, CDR2 FYNNEI, per germline.

The gene calls are TRBV4-3 and TRBJ2-2, with D perhaps matching TRBD2 (6 bases). V was clipped by 3 bases and J by 0 bases, with 11 bases between them. In germline, CDR1 is LGHNA, CDR2 YSLEER. The CDR3 is 16 amino acids. The CDR3 loop reads CASSHPTRSNTGELFF. DNA of the CDR3: TGCGCCAGCAGCCACCCGACTAGATCGAACACCGGGGAGCTGTTTTTT.

The V call is TRBV15, the J call TRBJ2-4, with unresolved D. Deletions cut 8 bases from V and 8 bases from J, with 22 bases between. CDR1 is LNHNV, CDR2 YYDKDF, per germline (reference sequence). CDR3 length equals 15 residues. The CDR3 coding sequence is TGTGCCACCCGTGAGCAAAAGGACCCGAAGGACATTCAGTACTTC. The encoded protein is CATREQKDPKDIQYF.

The DNA of the CDR3 is TGCGCCAGCAGCTTGGTTATGGGAGGGGAGGACACTGAAGCTTTCTTT. Translation gives CASSLVMGGEDTEAFF. V and J are TRBV5-1 and TRBJ1-1; tentative D call: TRBD1 (5 bases). Germline V gene lookup returns CDR1 SGHRS and CDR2 YFSETQ. V lost 0 bases to trimming and J lost 3 bases, with 15 bases between them. This CDR3 spans 16 amino acids.

This clone was found once. This chain connects TRBV4-3 to TRBJ2-7, with 9 bases matching TRBD1. The CDR3 is 15 residues long. The germline V gene has CDR1 LGHNA and CDR2 YSLEER. Trimming took 3 bases from V and 4 from J; bases not matched to a gene: 7. The CDR3 here is CASSHDRDRAYEQYF. The CDR3 region has the DNA TGCGCCAGCAGCCATGACCGGGACAGGGCTTACGAGCAGTACTTC.

The chain uses TRBV28 and TRBJ1-4, with D perhaps TRBD1 (5 bases). The CDR3 has 14 residues. Between the trimmed V and J ends, which lost 2 bases and 6 bases, there was a span of 10 bases. Germline V CDR1 and CDR2: MDHEN, SYDVKM. The CDR3 sequence is CASSLGQGYEKLFF. As DNA, the CDR3 is TGTGCCAGCAGTTTAGGCCAGGGCTATGAAAAACTGTTTTTT.

The CDR3 is CASSSTERTRQPQHF. The CDR3 DNA reads TGTGCCAGCAGCTCAACGGAGCGGACGAGACAGCCCCAGCATTTT. The chain combines TRBV6-6 with TRBJ1-5, with D uncertain. CDR3 length: 15 amino acids. V lost 6 bases and J 7 bases, leaving 19 bases between the germline ends. Germline CDR1 reads MNHNY; CDR2 reads SVGAGI (reference sequence).

This sequence joins TRBV5-1 and TRBJ2-7; 8 bases are a match to TRBD2. CDR3 length: 15 residues. CDR1 and CDR2 from the germline V gene are SGHRS and YFSETQ. J was trimmed by 4 bases and V by 3 bases; bases with no gene match: 9. The CDR3 coding sequence is TGCGCCAGCAGCTCGGGACTAGTCCCCACATACGAGCAGTACTTC. Residues: CASSSGLVPTYEQYF.

The chain employs TRBV5-1 and TRBJ1-5; D may be TRBD1 (5 bases). The CDR3 is 15 amino acids. The germline V and J ends were trimmed by 0 bases and 3 bases, with 10 bases remaining between them. The germline V gene encodes CDR1 SGHRS and CDR2 YFSETQ. The DNA of the CDR3 is TGCGCCAGCAGCTTGGCCGGGGGGAACAATCAGCCCCAGCATTTT. Protein: CASSLAGGNNQPQHF.

This clone has just a few counts. The V and J genes are TRBV2 and TRBJ1-5, with D unclear. The CDR3 totals 12 residues. Deletions cut 6 bases from V and 4 bases from J, with 7 bases between. Germline V gives CDR1 SNHLY, CDR2 FYNNEI. The CDR3 DNA reads as TGTGCCAGCAGCATAAATAATCAGCCCCAGCATTTT. This sequence encodes CASSINNQPQHF.

This clone was observed once. This chain uses TRBV4-2 with TRBJ2-3; weak D call: TRBD1 (6 bases). The CDR3 runs to 14 residues. Between the trimmed V and J ends, which lost 7 bases and 6 bases, there was a span of 17 bases. Per the germline V gene, CDR1 is LGHNA and CDR2 is YNFKEQ. DNA for the CDR3: TGTGCCAGCAACGAGGGGGAACTGGGGGATACGCAGTATTTT. Amino acid sequence: CASNEGELGDTQYF.

This clone has just one count. The identical CDR3 is also encoded by other nucleotide sequences in the sample. J is TRBJ2-3 and V is TRBV5-1, with 11 bases that match TRBD2. Germline CDR1 SGHRS, CDR2 YFSETQ. J was trimmed by 0 bases and V by 4 bases; bases with no gene match: 4. The length of the CDR3 is 16 residues. CDR3 in DNA: TGCGCCAGCAGCCTACTAGCGGGAGCTAGCACAGATACGCAGTATTTT. It encodes CASSLLAGASTDTQYF.

The rearrangement links TRBV10-3 to TRBJ1-4, with D possibly being TRBD1 (5 bases). Looked up from germline, CDR1 is ENHRY and CDR2 is SYGVKD. CDR3 length: 13 residues. With 4 bases removed from V and 11 bases from J, the gap between germline ends came to 14 bases. CDR3 protein: CAISADTDGKLFF. CDR3 DNA: TGTGCCATCAGTGCGGACACGGACGGGAAACTGTTTTTT.

This clone occurred once. Other DNA sequences from this sample encode an identical CDR3 as well. The chain recombines TRBV5-4 with TRBJ2-7, with 11 bases matching TRBD2. The CDR3 loop spans 15 amino acids. V gave up 0 bases and J gave up 2 bases; unmatched junction bases: 1. Germline V gives CDR1 SGHNT, CDR2 YYREEE (reference sequence). The CDR3 is CASSLALAGAYEQYF. The CDR3 nucleotides read TGTGCCAGCAGCTTGGCACTAGCGGGAGCCTACGAGCAGTACTTC.

The CDR3 nucleotides are TGTGCCAGCTCACCAGGACTGCCCACAGATACGCAGTATTTT. Translated, it gives CASSPGLPTDTQYF. The chain uses TRBV18 and TRBJ2-3; D possibly corresponds to TRBD2 (5 bases). Per the germline V gene, CDR1 is KGHSH and CDR2 is LQKENI. The CDR3 has 14 residues. V lost 2 bases and J 2 bases, leaving 8 bases between the germline ends.

The sample holds one count of this clone. The chain joins TRBV29-1 to TRBJ2-5; possible D gene TRBD2, 6 bases. The germline V gene has CDR1 SQVTM and CDR2 ANQGSEA. The CDR3 is made up of 13 amino acids. V was clipped by 6 bases and J by 4 bases, with 15 bases between them. Here the CDR3 reads CSVALATPETQYF. Here the CDR3 DNA reads TGCAGCGTCGCCCTAGCGACCCCAGAGACCCAGTACTTC.

The chain links TRBV10-3 to TRBJ2-7, with 11 bases identical to TRBD2. CDR1 is ENHRY and CDR2 is SYGVKD in the germline V gene. The V gene end was trimmed by 6 bases and the J gene end by 3 bases; junction bases not matched to a gene: 4. The length of the CDR3 is 14 residues. The CDR3: CAIRPTSGNYEQYF. CDR3 bases: TGTGCCATCAGACCGACTAGCGGGAACTACGAGCAGTACTTC.

The chain has TRBV11-2 and TRBJ2-5; 7 nucleotides align to TRBD1. The CDR3 runs to 15 residues. CDR1 is SGHAT, CDR2 FQNNGV, per germline. Unmatched junction bases numbered 11, after V lost 5 bases and J lost 5 bases. The CDR3 sequence is CASSRIGQVGETQYF. The CDR3 nucleotides read TGTGCCAGCAGCCGAATCGGACAGGTGGGGGAGACCCAGTACTTC.

The V call is TRBV9, the J call TRBJ2-2; D is perhaps TRBD1 (5 bases). Trimming stripped 1 base from V and 0 bases from J, with 7 bases between. Germline CDR1 is SGDLS and CDR2 is YYNGEE. The CDR3 has 15 residues. The CDR3 sequence is CASSVIGANTGELFF. CDR3 in DNA: TGTGCCAGCAGCGTAATAGGGGCGAACACCGGGGAGCTGTTTTTT.

This clone was seen only once. The chain uses TRBV27 and TRBJ2-2, with 9 nucleotides matching TRBD2. CDR3 length: 16 residues. V was pared by 4 bases and J by 5 bases, with 8 bases of the junction left unmatched. The germline gives CDR1 MNHEY, CDR2 SMNVEV (reference sequence). The CDR3 sequence: CASSYSAGGGTGELFF. The CDR3 DNA reads TGTGCCAGCAGTTACTCGGCGGGAGGGGGGACCGGGGAGCTGTTTTTT.

This CDR3 reads CASSQTSGLTDAFEQYF. The CDR3 DNA is TGTGCCAGCAGCCAAACGTCGGGACTGACAGACGCCTTCGAGCAGTACTTC. The genes are TRBV4-2 and TRBJ2-7, with D perhaps matching TRBD2 (6 bases). V was clipped by 2 bases and J by 6 bases, with 23 bases between them. Germline V lookup: CDR1 LGHNA, CDR2 YNFKEQ. The CDR3 length is 17 residues.